Shown below are 26 T cell receptor beta chains from a single sample sequenced in a study of PD-1 blockade in classical Hodgkin lymphoma. Each patient's relapse followed autologous stem cell transplantation, and brentuximab vedotin exposure varied. TCRdb's table, derived via immunoSEQ multiplex PCR, lists solely in-frame clones and lacks some. Of about 26,000 clones in the sample, 80% to 90% were seen once. The material was peripheral blood mononuclear cells (PBMCs), obtained at baseline. These receptors originate from a human donor with classical Hodgkin lymphoma.

The chain is built from TRBV19 and TRBJ2-3, with TRBD2 identical over 10 bases. V shed 10 bases, J shed 2 bases, and the junction held 6 bases outside the gene matches. Per germline, CDR1 LNHDA and CDR2 SQIVND (reference sequence). This CDR3 is 14 amino acids long. The CDR3 DNA reads as TGTGCCACAAAACTAGCGGGGTACACAGATACGCAGTATTTT. This codes for CATKLAGYTDTQYF.

V and J are TRBV5-1 and TRBJ1-1; TRBD1 is a possible D gene (5 bases). The V end was cut by 5 bases, the J end by 5 bases, with 10 bases between. The CDR3 sequence is 12 residues long. Germline CDR1 and CDR2: SGHRS and YFSETQ. The CDR3 reads CASSQGGTEAFF. CDR3 nucleotides: TGCGCCAGCAGTCAGGGAGGGACTGAAGCTTTCTTT.

The CDR3, as DNA: TGTGCCAGCAGGACGGCTGGGCGGGGCTTCTACGAGCAGTACTTC. As protein: CASRTAGRGFYEQYF. The J gene is TRBJ2-7, the V gene TRBV6-1; D might be TRBD2 (6 bases). This CDR3 has 15 amino acids. The V and J ends lost 6 bases and 3 bases respectively, with 18 bases between them. Germline CDR1 MNHNS, CDR2 SASEGT.

This rearrangement joins TRBV2 to TRBJ2-1, with 14 positions matching TRBD2. Germline lookup yields CDR1 SNHLY and CDR2 FYNNEI. This CDR3 has 15 amino acids. The ends lost 8 bases at V and 7 bases at J; junction bases unmatched: 7. DNA of the CDR3: TGTGCCAGCGGTCAAGGACTAGCGGGGGGAAATGAGCAGTTCTTC. Amino acid sequence: CASGQGLAGGNEQFF.

A single count supports this clone. The chain recombines TRBV27 with TRBJ2-7, with TRBD1 matching 8 bases. This CDR3 region has 15 residues. The V gene's germline CDR1 is MNHEY and CDR2 SMNVEV (reference sequence). The ends lost 6 bases at V and 3 bases at J; junction bases unmatched: 10. This CDR3 is CASSHSDRVDYEQYF. CDR3 DNA sequence: TGTGCCAGCAGCCACTCGGACAGGGTTGACTACGAGCAGTACTTC.

This chain uses TRBV27 with TRBJ1-1; the match to TRBD1 covers 9 bases. Unmatched junction bases numbered 4, after V lost 8 bases and J lost 3 bases. Germline CDR1 is MNHEY and CDR2 is SMNVEV (reference sequence). CDR3 length equals 13 residues. The CDR3 DNA reads as TGTGCCAGCTCACAGGGGGCCCACACTGAAGCTTTCTTT. Translating gives CASSQGAHTEAFF.

V and J are TRBV27 and TRBJ2-7; TRBD1 is a possible D gene (5 bases). Looked up from germline, CDR1 is MNHEY and CDR2 is SMNVEV (reference sequence). The CDR3 is 13 residues long. The V end was cut by 2 bases, the J end by 2 bases, with 7 bases between. CDR3 bases: TGTGCCAGCAGTTTACAGGGAACCTACGAGCAGTACTTC. Translated, it gives CASSLQGTYEQYF.

The rearrangement uses TRBV7-3 and TRBJ1-1, with 7 nucleotides matching TRBD1. Germline CDR1 and CDR2: SGHTA and FQGTGA. Germline trimming cut 5 bases from V and 1 base from J; bases unmatched to any gene: 4. This CDR3 region has 14 residues. CDR3 sequence (DNA): TGTGCCAGCAGCCCCAGGGGGGGGAACACTGAAGCTTTCTTT. It codes for CASSPRGGNTEAFF. The whole variable domain, filled in from reference TRBV7-3 and TRBJ1-1, reads GAGVSQTPSNKVTEKGKYVELRCDPISGHTALYWYRQSLGQGPEFLIYFQGTGAADDSGLPNDRFFAVRPEGSVSTLKIQRTERGDSAVYLCASSPRGGNTEAFFGQGTRLTVV.

The chain uses TRBV6-6 and TRBJ1-3, with 11 bases aligning to TRBD1. V was clipped by 6 bases and J by 0 bases; unmatched bases: 4. Germline CDR1 is MNHNY and CDR2 is SVGAGI (reference sequence). CDR3 length equals 16 residues. CDR3 coding DNA: TGTGCCAGCAGGATTGGACAGGGGGCCTCTGGAAACACCATATATTTT. This gives the protein CASRIGQGASGNTIYF.

There are a few counts of this clone. The CDR3 sequence is CASSQDDGNTEAFF. DNA for the CDR3: TGTGCCAGCAGCCAAGATGACGGGAACACTGAAGCTTTCTTT. J is TRBJ1-1 and V is TRBV4-2; D is undetermined. Germline CDR1 and CDR2: LGHNA and YNFKEQ. Trimming cost V 0 bases and J 1 base, with 6 bases left between them. This CDR3 spans 14 amino acids.

The V call is TRBV5-5, the J call TRBJ1-1; D not resolved. V was shortened by 5 bases and J by 5 bases, with 16 bases between the two germline ends. Germline CDR1 is SGHKS and CDR2 is YYEKEE (reference sequence). The CDR3 contains 14 residues. CDR3 residues: CASRTDLQRTEAFF. DNA for the CDR3: TGTGCCAGCAGAACAGATCTTCAGAGAACTGAAGCTTTCTTT.

The gene calls are TRBV9 and TRBJ2-3; D is uncertain. This CDR3 has 12 amino acids. Germline V gene sequence: CDR1 SGDLS, CDR2 YYNGEE. Trimming took off 6 bases at V and 8 bases at J, with 13 bases between the two ends. As DNA, the CDR3 is TGTGCCAGCACCACCGACGGCTCTACGCAGTATTTT. This codes for CASTTDGSTQYF.

The chain uses TRBV6-6 and TRBJ2-1; 11 positions agree with TRBD2. Per germline, CDR1 MNHNY and CDR2 SVGAGI (reference sequence). This CDR3 contains 16 residues. Germline trimming cut 5 bases from V and 2 bases from J; bases unmatched to any gene: 5. The CDR3 DNA is TGTGCCAGCAGTGTCGGTAGCGGGGGGGCCTACAATGAGCAGTTCTTC. Protein product: CASSVGSGGAYNEQFF.

The V and J genes are TRBV9 and TRBJ2-2; 13 bases map to TRBD2. Germline V gene data show CDR1 as SGDLS and CDR2 as YYNGEE. The CDR3 runs 17 residues. With V trimmed by 3 bases and J by 4 bases, 6 bases remained unmatched. The DNA for the CDR3 is TGTGCCAGCAGCGCTACTAGCGGGGGGGCGGGCACCGGGGAGCTGTTTTTT. It is translated as CASSATSGGAGTGELFF.

J is TRBJ1-1 and V is TRBV5-6; the D is unclear. Germline CDR1 and CDR2: SGHDT and YYEEEE. The CDR3 is 13 residues long. V was pared by 2 bases and J by 5 bases, with 10 bases between. CDR3 nucleotide sequence: TGTGCCAGCAGCTTAACATTGGCAACTGAAGCTTTCTTT. Its translation is CASSLTLATEAFF.

V usage is TRBV7-9 and J usage is TRBJ1-1; TRBD1 might be the D (5 bases). V shed 4 bases and J shed 3 bases, with 12 bases lying between them. Germline values: CDR1 SEHNR, CDR2 FQNEAQ (reference sequence). The CDR3 contains 14 residues. This CDR3 reads CASSSQGADTEAFF. The CDR3 nucleotides read TGTGCCAGCAGCTCGCAGGGTGCGGACACTGAAGCTTTCTTT.

The chain uses TRBV2 and TRBJ1-4; D is unclear. V gave up 4 bases and J gave up 0 bases, with 3 bases separating them. There are 13 residues in the CDR3. The germline CDR1 and CDR2 sequences are SNHLY and FYNNEI. CDR3 DNA sequence: TGTGCCAGCAGTGGACCAACTAATGAAAAACTGTTTTTT. Translation: CASSGPTNEKLFF. The variable domain in full, completed from reference TRBV2 and TRBJ1-4, reads EPEVTQTPSHQVTQMGQEVILRCVPISNHLYFYWYRQILGQKVEFLVSFYNNEISEKSEIFDDQFSVERPDGSNFTLKIRSTKLEDSAMYFCASSGPTNEKLFFGSGTQLSVL.

This chain uses TRBV19 with TRBJ2-7, with 7 positions matching TRBD1. This CDR3 comprises 12 residues. V dropped 5 bases and J dropped 6; count of bases not matched to a gene: 4. The germline gives CDR1 LNHDA, CDR2 SQIVND (reference sequence). CDR3 bases: TGTGCCAGTAGTTCTCCAGGGGGCGAGCAGTACTTC. Amino acids: CASSSPGGEQYF.

The V call is TRBV6-5, the J call TRBJ1-4; no clear D. Germline CDR1 and CDR2: MNHEY and SVGAGI. Trimming left V 6 bases short and J 0 bases short, with 8 bases between. The length of the CDR3 is 14 residues. The CDR3 is CASRPSATNEKLFF. As DNA, the CDR3 is TGTGCCAGCAGACCGTCTGCAACTAATGAAAAACTGTTTTTT.

The J gene is TRBJ1-4, the V gene TRBV5-1; TRBD1 is a possible D gene (6 bases). CDR1 is SGHRS, CDR2 YFSETQ, per germline. V gave up 8 bases and J gave up 7 bases, with 18 bases separating them. This CDR3 spans 14 amino acids. CDR3 nucleotides: TGCGCCAGTAATCCTGAGGGACATGGTGAAAAACTGTTTTTT. Its protein product is CASNPEGHGEKLFF.

The V gene is TRBV7-8, the J gene TRBJ2-7; a possible D gene is TRBD1 (6 bases). V was clipped by 3 bases and J by 0 bases, with 12 bases between them. The CDR3 extends over 15 amino acids. Germline V lookup: CDR1 SGHVS, CDR2 FQNEAQ. In DNA form, the CDR3 reads TGTGCCAGCAGCTTTTACAGGGAGAGCTCCTACGAGCAGTACTTC. Its protein product is CASSFYRESSYEQYF. Based on the CDR3 plus reference TRBV7-8 and TRBJ2-7, the full variable domain is GAGVSQSPRYKVAKRGQDVALRCDPISGHVSLFWYQQALGQGPEFLTYFQNEAQLDKSGLPSDRFFAERPEGSVSTLKIQRTQQEDSAVYLCASSFYRESSYEQYFGPGTRLTVT.

J is TRBJ2-7 and V is TRBV5-1, with D possibly being TRBD1 (5 bases). The germline V gene encodes CDR1 SGHRS and CDR2 YFSETQ. Trimming took off 0 bases at V and 5 bases at J, with 9 bases between the two ends. The CDR3 loop spans 13 amino acids. The CDR3 DNA reads as TGCGCCAGCAGCTTGGGGGGCCGGGACGAGCAGTACTTC. This codes for CASSLGGRDEQYF.

The chain employs TRBV5-1 and TRBJ1-1, with no clear D. Trimming shortened V by 0 bases and J by 1 base, and 10 bases separated the two germline ends. This CDR3 has 15 residues. Germline V lookup: CDR1 SGHRS, CDR2 YFSETQ. The CDR3 DNA sequence: TGCGCCAGCAGCTTGGCCAATGGACCGAACACTGAAGCTTTCTTT. Translated: CASSLANGPNTEAFF.

Points on this clone: The junction differs from germline at one of its ends, possibly a read error. The chain uses TRBV7-2 and TRBJ2-1; a weak D match, TRBD1 (5 bases). The CDR3 is 14 amino acids. From germline, CDR1 is SGHTA and CDR2 FQGNSA. The CDR3 sequence is CASSLGGSHNEQFF. The DNA for the CDR3 is TGTGCCAGCAGCTTAGGGGGCTCCCACAATGAGCAGTTCTTC.

This clone was recorded only once. The rearrangement uses TRBV14 and TRBJ1-1, with a possible D match to TRBD1 (6 bases). With 5 bases removed from V and 5 bases from J, the gap between germline ends came to 9 bases. In germline, CDR1 is SGHDN, CDR2 FVKESK. This CDR3 has 12 residues. The CDR3 protein is CASSVGGTEAFF. The CDR3 DNA is TGTGCCAGCAGCGTAGGGGGGACTGAAGCTTTCTTT.

For the CDR3, the DNA is TGTGCCAGCTCACCGGGCACAGATACGCAGTATTTT. This encodes CASSPGTDTQYF. This chain joins TRBV18 and TRBJ2-3; D is ambiguous. CDR1 is KGHSH, CDR2 LQKENI, per germline. CDR3 length: 12 residues. Trimming left V 3 bases short and J 1 base short, with 2 bases between.